Below, 31 T cell receptor beta chains from the same sample are listed, as sequenced in a study of T cell responses to AZD1222 COVID-19 vaccine. Assay used: immunoSEQ multiplex PCR; TCRdb lists only in-frame clones, some missing. The sample lists about 140,000 clones; 70% to 90% were seen once. The sequencing used peripheral blood, collected on day 0 of AZD1222 vaccination. Receptor source: an adult in good health.

This rearrangement joins TRBV4-2 to TRBJ1-1, with D uncertain. The CDR3 is 14 residues long. The V gene lost 4 bases and the J gene lost 1 base, with 10 bases spanning the gap. Germline V gives CDR1 LGHNA, CDR2 YNFKEQ. CDR3 in amino acids: CASSRKSTNTEAFF. The CDR3 coding sequence is TGTGCCAGCAGCCGTAAAAGTACGAACACTGAAGCTTTCTTT.

This sequence joins TRBV5-6 and TRBJ2-3, with 14 bases matching TRBD2. This CDR3 is built from 16 residues. Germline CDR1 SGHDT, CDR2 YYEEEE. Trimming at V came to 4 bases and at J to 6 bases, leaving 7 bases not matched to a gene. The CDR3 region has the DNA TGTGCCAGCAGCCACGGGAGACTAGCGGGAGGGGATACGCAGTATTTT. Translating it yields CASSHGRLAGGDTQYF.

This chain joins TRBV28 and TRBJ2-3, with 8 positions matching TRBD2. This CDR3 comprises 14 residues. After removal of 6 bases from V and 2 bases from J, the junction contained 4 bases not matched to a gene. Germline-derived CDR1 and CDR2 are MDHEN and SYDVKM. CDR3 region: CASRLAGFTDTQYF. CDR3 DNA sequence: TGTGCCAGCAGATTAGCGGGGTTCACAGATACGCAGTATTTT.

The chain has TRBV7-9 and TRBJ2-1; 9 bases map to TRBD1. Germline loops: CDR1 SEHNR, CDR2 FQNEAQ (reference sequence). V lost 5 bases to trimming and J lost 5 bases; unmatched junction nucleotides: 7. CDR3 length: 15 amino acids. The CDR3 DNA sequence: TGTGCCAGCAGCGGACAGGGGTTCGTGCACAATGAGCAGTTCTTC. The encoded protein is CASSGQGFVHNEQFF.

The chain links TRBV23-1 to TRBJ2-7; no reliable D call. TRBV23-1 is an open reading frame, and its role is uncertain. This CDR3 comprises 11 residues. With 2 bases removed from V and 11 bases from J, the gap between germline ends came to 10 bases. CDR3 nucleotides: TGCGCCAGCAGTCAAGGTAGAAAAGAGTACTTC. Its protein product is CASSQGRKEYF.

The chain employs TRBV10-3 and TRBJ2-7; 7 bases agree with TRBD1. This CDR3 comprises 13 residues. The V segment lost 6 bases and the J segment 4 bases; nucleotides outside the gene matches: 6. Germline CDR1 ENHRY, CDR2 SYGVKD. The CDR3 here is CAIRGTAEYEQYF. For the CDR3, the DNA is TGTGCCATCAGGGGGACAGCTGAATACGAGCAGTACTTC.

The chain joins TRBV19 to TRBJ1-2; TRBD1 agrees at 10 bases. Per germline, CDR1 LNHDA and CDR2 SQIVND (reference sequence). Trimming cost V 6 bases and J 3 bases; bases outside gene matches: 7. CDR3 length: 15 residues. CDR3 DNA: TGTGCCAGTAGGGGTTCTGGACAGGGGGACTATGGCTACACCTTC. The encoded protein is CASRGSGQGDYGYTF.

The J gene is TRBJ2-5, the V gene TRBV29-1; D remains ambiguous. This CDR3 spans 11 amino acids. The germline gives CDR1 SQVTM, CDR2 ANQGSEA. V shed 3 bases and J shed 5 bases, with 7 bases lying between them. This chain's CDR3 is CSVEGDETQYF. Written as DNA, the CDR3 is TGCAGCGTTGAGGGTGACGAGACCCAGTACTTC. The variable domain in full, completed from reference TRBV29-1 and TRBJ2-5, reads SAVISQKPSRDICQRGTSLTIQCQVDSQVTMMFWYRQQPGQSLTLIATANQGSEATYESGFVIDKFPISRPNLTFSTLTVSNMSPEDSSIYLCSVEGDETQYFGPGTRLLVL.

CDR3 DNA: TGTGCCAGCAGTTACGGCCCAGGGAGTTCACCCCTCCACTTT. Encoded protein: CASSYGPGSSPLHF. The chain joins TRBV6-5 to TRBJ1-6; possibly TRBD1 for D (5 bases). CDR3 length: 14 amino acids. The V end lost 2 bases, the J end lost 9 bases, and 11 bases lay between the germline ends. Germline assignment: CDR1 MNHEY and CDR2 SVGAGI.

This clone was picked up a small number of times. CDR3 DNA sequence: TGTGCCAGTAGTTGGGGGACAGGGGAGAACACTGAAGCTTTCTTT. Encoded protein: CASSWGTGENTEAFF. The J gene is TRBJ1-1, the V gene TRBV19; TRBD1 agrees at 10 bases. The CDR3 loop spans 15 amino acids. V lost 5 bases and J lost 1; bases outside the gene matches: 4. Per germline, CDR1 LNHDA and CDR2 SQIVND (reference sequence).

The chain links TRBV11-3 to TRBJ1-1; D may be TRBD1 (6 bases). CDR1 and CDR2 from the germline V gene are SGHNT and YENEEA. V lost 1 base, J lost 3 bases, and 18 bases lay in between. This CDR3 has 17 amino acids. The CDR3 protein is CASSLGRPRGGHTEAFF. The CDR3 DNA reads as TGTGCCAGCAGCTTAGGGCGGCCCAGGGGAGGACACACTGAAGCTTTCTTT. Full variable domain (outside the CDR3, taken from reference TRBV11-3 and TRBJ1-1): EAGVVQSPRYKIIEKKQPVAFWCNPISGHNTLYWYLQNLGQGPELLIRYENEEAVDDSQLPKDRFSAERLKGVDSTLKIQPAELGDSAVYLCASSLGRPRGGHTEAFFGQGTRLTVV.

The genes are TRBV14 and TRBJ2-1; maybe TRBD2 (6 bases). Germline V gene sequence: CDR1 SGHDN, CDR2 FVKESK. The CDR3 extends over 13 amino acids. The V gene lost 5 bases and the J gene lost 12 bases, with 17 bases spanning the gap. CDR3 amino acids: CASSYTELARQFF. DNA of the CDR3: TGTGCCAGCAGCTACACTGAACTAGCCAGGCAGTTCTTC.

The genes are TRBV18 and TRBJ2-1; D is possibly TRBD2 (5 bases). Looked up from germline, CDR1 is KGHSH and CDR2 is LQKENI. Trimming shortened V by 3 bases and J by 8 bases, and 17 bases separated the two germline ends. This CDR3 spans 15 amino acids. CDR3 sequence (DNA): TGTGCCAGCTCACCCATACGGGGATTGATAGATGAGCAGTTCTTC. Its protein product is CASSPIRGLIDEQFF.

CDR3 protein: CASSEVAGGADTQYF. CDR3 DNA sequence: TGTGCCAGCAGTGAAGTTGCGGGGGGCGCAGATACGCAGTATTTT. The V gene is TRBV6-1, the J gene TRBJ2-3, with 8 bases identical to TRBD2. In germline, CDR1 is MNHNS, CDR2 SASEGT. CDR3 length: 15 residues. Trimming removed 1 base from V and 4 bases from J; junction bases left unmatched: 4.

The V gene is TRBV11-1, the J gene TRBJ2-1; the match to TRBD2 covers 8 bases. The V gene's germline CDR1 is SGHAT and CDR2 FQDESV (reference sequence). The junction had 7 bases not matched to a gene; V was cut back by 1 base and J by 8 bases. The CDR3 loop spans 15 amino acids. The CDR3 here is CASSLVTGGPDEQFF. CDR3 coding DNA: TGTGCCAGCAGCTTAGTAACGGGAGGGCCAGATGAGCAGTTCTTC.

The chain has TRBV7-9 and TRBJ1-6, with D possibly TRBD1 on 5 matching bases. The CDR3 covers 15 residues. Trimming took off 5 bases at V and 5 bases at J, with 13 bases between the two ends. Per the germline V gene, CDR1 is SEHNR and CDR2 is FQNEAQ (reference sequence). CDR3 loop: CASSRGTDNNSPLHF. For the CDR3, the DNA is TGTGCCAGCAGCCGCGGGACGGACAATAATTCACCCCTCCACTTT.

The chain's CDR3 is CASSFKVNTEAFF. The CDR3 region has the DNA TGTGCCAGCAGCTTTAAGGTGAACACTGAAGCTTTCTTT. V usage is TRBV7-9 and J usage is TRBJ1-1; D unresolved. Per the germline V gene, CDR1 is SEHNR and CDR2 is FQNEAQ (reference sequence). The CDR3 is made up of 13 amino acids. Trimming pared 3 bases from V and 0 bases from J, leaving 5 bases between.

A single count supports this clone. The chain employs TRBV6-2 or TRBV6-3 and TRBJ1-1; 8 nucleotides agree with TRBD1. The V gene end was trimmed by 5 bases and the J gene end by 5 bases; junction bases not matched to a gene: 7. The CDR3 has 14 residues. CDR1 and CDR2 from the germline V gene are MNHEY and SVGEGT. The CDR3 protein is CASSHYRDRTEAFF. Here the CDR3 DNA reads TGTGCCAGCAGTCACTACAGGGACAGGACTGAAGCTTTCTTT.

The chain has TRBV21-1 and TRBJ1-2. TRBV21-1 is termed a pseudogene. The CDR3 runs 13 residues. Here the CDR3 reads CASTKWGGSGYTF. DNA for the CDR3: TGTGCCAGCACCAAATGGGGGGGGAGTGGCTACACCTTC.

The chain couples TRBV30 to TRBJ1-2, with 7 bases aligning to TRBD1. The CDR3 is made up of 15 amino acids. J gave up 6 bases and V 0 bases, and 10 bases lay outside the gene matches. The germline V gene has CDR1 GTSNPN and CDR2 SVGIG (reference sequence). CDR3 DNA: TGTGCCTGGAGTGTACAGAGGGGGCGAGGAGATGGCTACACCTTC. It codes for CAWSVQRGRGDGYTF.

The J gene is TRBJ1-1, the V gene TRBV6-5; D is possibly TRBD1 (5 bases). CDR1 is MNHEY, CDR2 SVGAGI, per germline. CDR3 length: 16 amino acids. Trimming shortened V by 0 bases and J by 4 bases, and 15 bases separated the two germline ends. The CDR3 sequence is CASSYSGPQGGTEAFF. The CDR3 coding sequence is TGTGCCAGCAGTTACTCGGGCCCGCAGGGAGGCACTGAAGCTTTCTTT.

Only a few counts were recorded for this clone. The chain combines TRBV9 with TRBJ2-2; 7 nucleotides match TRBD2. The germline CDR1 and CDR2 sequences are SGDLS and YYNGEE. The CDR3 is 18 amino acids. V lost 3 bases to trimming and J lost 5 bases; unmatched junction nucleotides: 16. The CDR3 spells CASSGGYSWRERTGELFF. Here the CDR3 DNA reads TGTGCCAGCAGCGGGGGGTACTCTTGGCGGGAGAGAACCGGGGAGCTGTTTTTT.

This clone was seen only once. The J gene is TRBJ2-1, the V gene TRBV30; D may be TRBD2 (6 bases). CDR1 and CDR2 from the germline V gene are GTSNPN and SVGIG (reference sequence). Trimming pared 2 bases from V and 9 bases from J, leaving 17 bases between. The CDR3 runs to 14 residues. The CDR3 reads CAWSLRGRSGEQFF. CDR3 nucleotide sequence: TGTGCCTGGAGTCTTCGGGGGAGGTCTGGTGAGCAGTTCTTC.

The rearrangement links TRBV5-8 to TRBJ1-2, with D hard to call. This CDR3 contains 13 residues. The V end was cut by 6 bases, the J end by 8 bases, with 17 bases between. Germline V gene lookup returns CDR1 SGHTS and CDR2 YDEGEE. The DNA of the CDR3 is TGTGCCAGCACCCCTCCGGGCCCAAGGGGCTACACCTTC. Translated: CASTPPGPRGYTF.

The J gene is TRBJ2-7, the V gene TRBV6-2 or TRBV6-3; D could derive from TRBD1 or TRBD2 (6 bases each). This CDR3 has 15 residues. CDR1 and CDR2 (germline): MNHEY, SVGEGT. Trimming took off 5 bases at V and 5 bases at J, with 19 bases between the two ends. CDR3 loop: CASSLRGRGYHEQYF. The CDR3 region has the DNA TGTGCCAGCAGTCTGCGGGGCAGGGGATATCACGAGCAGTACTTC.

This clone was counted a few times. The chain uses TRBV4-3 and TRBJ1-6; tentative D call: TRBD1 (6 bases). This CDR3 region has 15 residues. From germline, CDR1 is LGHNA and CDR2 YSLEER. Trimming shortened V by 1 base and J by 7 bases, and 11 bases separated the two germline ends. CDR3: CASSQAGTSNSPLHF. Written as DNA, the CDR3 is TGCGCCAGCAGCCAAGCCGGGACAAGCAATTCACCCCTCCACTTT.

The rearrangement joins TRBV20-1 to TRBJ1-1; D is undetermined. Trimming removed 3 bases from V and 4 bases from J, with 9 bases in between. Germline CDR1 is DFQATT and CDR2 is SNEGSKA (reference sequence). This CDR3 is built from 12 residues. The DNA of the CDR3 is TGCAGTGCTAGTAGGCGGGGCACTGAAGCTTTCTTT. Translated, it gives CSASRRGTEAFF.

The rearrangement links TRBV5-1 to TRBJ2-6, with D perhaps TRBD1 (6 bases). V dropped 1 base and J dropped 4 bases, with 21 bases sitting between them. This CDR3 has 19 amino acids. Per the germline V gene, CDR1 is SGHRS and CDR2 is YFSETQ. The CDR3 bases are TGCGCCAGCAGCTTGATAGGAAGACAGGCTGGATGGGGGGCCAACGTCCTGACTTTC. Its protein product is CASSLIGRQAGWGANVLTF.

The chain uses TRBV10-3 and TRBJ1-3, with D perhaps TRBD1 (5 bases). Trimming cost V 10 bases and J 0 bases, with 16 bases left between them. The CDR3 spans 15 residues. CDR1 and CDR2 (germline): ENHRY, SYGVKD. CDR3 DNA: TGTGCCAGTTCGTTAGGGGTATTCTCTGGAAACACCATATATTTT. As protein: CASSLGVFSGNTIYF.

The chain uses TRBV9 and TRBJ2-1; D might be TRBD2 (6 bases). Germline V CDR1 and CDR2: SGDLS, YYNGEE. This CDR3 has 15 amino acids. The V gene lost 4 bases and the J gene lost 4 bases, with 15 bases spanning the gap. For the CDR3, the DNA is TGTGCCAGCAGCATCGGAAAAGGAGGGTACAATGAGCAGTTCTTC. It encodes CASSIGKGGYNEQFF.

This clone was found once. The V call is TRBV7-2, the J call TRBJ1-2; D might be TRBD1 (6 bases). This CDR3 is built from 13 residues. In germline, CDR1 is SGHTA, CDR2 FQGNSA. The V end lost 1 base, the J end lost 7 bases, and 10 bases lay between the germline ends. The CDR3 region has the DNA TGTGCCAGCAGCTTAGGGGGGGCGGCTGGCTACACCTTC. Protein sequence: CASSLGGAAGYTF.